This T cell receptor beta chain was identified during a study of early T cells in non-severe SARS-CoV-2 infection. Study summary: Chains were not paired, and sequencing was done on bulk RNA from unsorted whole blood. Broader study findings: The study's VDJdb matching favored anti-spike CD8 responses and missed private and CD4 specificities.

Only a few counts were recorded for this clonotype. Its specificity is not known. V was clipped by 10 bases and J by 0 bases, with 18 bases between them. Germline V gives CDR1 SNHLY, CDR2 FYNNEI. This CDR3 is built from 15 residues. Individual cDNA molecules carried attached unique molecular identifiers. TCRdb independently ran MiXCR on the 5' RACE reads; one entry per CDR3 protein. The data contain 100,000 to 120,000 distinct CDR3 sequences, over 10% of them singletons. This TCR was recovered from an adult who was a healthcare worker with PCR-confirmed SARS-CoV-2 infection or an uninfected control (not recorded which). Specimen: whole blood, collected at baseline. V and J are TRBV2 and TRBJ1-2; D is undetermined. CDR3 amino acids: CATLPSGPSNYGYTF. The CDR3 DNA sequence: TGTGCCACCCTCCCCTCTGGCCCTTCTAACTATGGCTACACCTTC.